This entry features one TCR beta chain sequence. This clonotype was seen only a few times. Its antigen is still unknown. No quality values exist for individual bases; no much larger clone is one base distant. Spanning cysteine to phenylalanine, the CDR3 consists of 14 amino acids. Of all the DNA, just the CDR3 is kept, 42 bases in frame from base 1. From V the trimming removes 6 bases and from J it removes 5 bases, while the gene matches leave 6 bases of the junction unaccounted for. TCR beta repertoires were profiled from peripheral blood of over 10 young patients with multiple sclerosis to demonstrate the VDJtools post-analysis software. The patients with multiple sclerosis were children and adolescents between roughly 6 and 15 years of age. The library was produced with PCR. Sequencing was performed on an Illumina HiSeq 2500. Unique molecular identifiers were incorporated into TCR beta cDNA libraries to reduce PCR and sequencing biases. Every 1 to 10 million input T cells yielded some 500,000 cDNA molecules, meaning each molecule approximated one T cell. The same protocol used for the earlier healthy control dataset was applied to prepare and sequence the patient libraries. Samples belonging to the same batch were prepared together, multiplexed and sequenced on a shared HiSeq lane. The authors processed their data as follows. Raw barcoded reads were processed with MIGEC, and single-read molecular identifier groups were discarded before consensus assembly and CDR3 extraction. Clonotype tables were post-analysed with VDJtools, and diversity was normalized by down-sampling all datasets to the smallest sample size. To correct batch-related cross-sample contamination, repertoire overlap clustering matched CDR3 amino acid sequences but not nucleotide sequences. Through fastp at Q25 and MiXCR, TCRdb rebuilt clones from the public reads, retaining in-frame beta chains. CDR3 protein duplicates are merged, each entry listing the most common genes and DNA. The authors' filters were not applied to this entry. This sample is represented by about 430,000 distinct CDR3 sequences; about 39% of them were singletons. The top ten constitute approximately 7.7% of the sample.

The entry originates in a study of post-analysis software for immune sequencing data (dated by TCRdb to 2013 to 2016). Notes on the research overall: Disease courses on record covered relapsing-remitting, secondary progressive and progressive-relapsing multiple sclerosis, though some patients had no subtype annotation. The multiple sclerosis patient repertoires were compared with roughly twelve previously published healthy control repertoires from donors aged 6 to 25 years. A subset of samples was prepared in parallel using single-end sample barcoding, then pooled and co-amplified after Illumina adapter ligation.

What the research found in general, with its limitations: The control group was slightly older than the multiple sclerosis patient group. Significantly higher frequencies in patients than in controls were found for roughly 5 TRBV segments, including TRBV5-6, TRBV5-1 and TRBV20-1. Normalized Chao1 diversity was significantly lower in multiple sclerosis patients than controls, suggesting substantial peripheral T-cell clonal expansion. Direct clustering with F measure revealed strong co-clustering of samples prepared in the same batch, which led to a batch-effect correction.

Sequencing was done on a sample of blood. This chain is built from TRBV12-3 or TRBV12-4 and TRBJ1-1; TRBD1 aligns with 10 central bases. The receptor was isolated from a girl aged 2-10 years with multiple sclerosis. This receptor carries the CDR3 CASRRQGALTEAFF. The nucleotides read TGTGCCAGCAGGCGACAGGGGGCTTTGACTGAAGCTTTCTTT.